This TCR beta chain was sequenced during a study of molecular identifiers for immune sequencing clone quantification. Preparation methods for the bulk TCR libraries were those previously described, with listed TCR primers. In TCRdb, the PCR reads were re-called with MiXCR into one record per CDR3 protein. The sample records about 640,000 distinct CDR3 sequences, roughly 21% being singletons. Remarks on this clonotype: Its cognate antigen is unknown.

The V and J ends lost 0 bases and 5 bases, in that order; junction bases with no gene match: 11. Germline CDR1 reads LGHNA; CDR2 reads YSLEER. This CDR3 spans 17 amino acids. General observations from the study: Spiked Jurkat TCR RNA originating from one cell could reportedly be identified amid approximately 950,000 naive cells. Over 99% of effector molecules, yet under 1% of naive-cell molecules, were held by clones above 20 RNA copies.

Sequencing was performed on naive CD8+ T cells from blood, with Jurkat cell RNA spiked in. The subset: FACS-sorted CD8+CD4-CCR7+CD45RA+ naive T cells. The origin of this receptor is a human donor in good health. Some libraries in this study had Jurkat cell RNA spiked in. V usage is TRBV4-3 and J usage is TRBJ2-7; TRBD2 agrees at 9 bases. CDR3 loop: CASSQDRGGGGLNEQYF. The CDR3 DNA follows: TGCGCCAGCAGCCAAGATAGAGGCGGGGGGGGCCTCAACGAGCAGTACTTC.